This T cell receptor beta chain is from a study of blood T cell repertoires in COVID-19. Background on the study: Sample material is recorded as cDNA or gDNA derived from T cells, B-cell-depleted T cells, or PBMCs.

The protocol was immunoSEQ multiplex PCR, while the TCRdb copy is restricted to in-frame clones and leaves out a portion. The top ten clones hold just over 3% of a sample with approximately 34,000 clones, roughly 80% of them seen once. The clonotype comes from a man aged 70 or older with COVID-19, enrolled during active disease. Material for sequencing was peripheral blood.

Here the CDR3 DNA reads TGTGCCAGTAGTTATGCGGGAGTAGAGACCCAGTACTTC. Translating gives CASSYAGVETQYF. The chain employs TRBV19 and TRBJ2-5; TRBD2 agrees at 7 bases. This CDR3 has 13 residues. CDR1 and CDR2 (germline): LNHDA, SQIVND (reference sequence). Trimming at V came to 5 bases and at J to 4 bases, leaving 4 bases not matched to a gene.